Following are 3 T cell receptor beta chains from one sample sequenced in a study of T cells in Graves' hyperthyroidism and ophthalmopathy. Amplification yielded TCR beta CDR3 regions, with RNA transcripts as the source. Researchers ran a first-round RT-PCR on the TCR CDR3 using the HTBI primer set. TCRdb re-derived calls from the multiplex PCR reads in MiXCR, one entry per CDR3 protein. Of about 400,000 distinct CDR3 sequences in the sample, about 13% were seen once. The sequenced sample was blood. The receptor set was obtained from a woman younger than 30 with Graves' hyperthyroidism.

This clonotype was seen ten or more times. The gene calls are TRBV9 and TRBJ2-1; D unresolved. Looked up from germline, CDR1 is SGDLS and CDR2 is YYNGEE. The CDR3 loop spans 15 amino acids. V was cut by 0 bases and J by 10 bases, with 17 bases left in between. CDR3 nucleotide sequence: TGTGCCAGCAGCGTAGACCTCGACTCCCTGAGGGAGCAGTTCTTC. Its translation: CASSVDLDSLREQFF.

There are many counts of this clonotype. The CDR3 spells CASSLLGGRNTEAFF. The CDR3 bases are TGTGCCAGCAGCTTACTCGGGGGCAGGAACACTGAAGCTTTCTTT. The chain couples TRBV7-3 to TRBJ1-1, with D maybe TRBD1 (6 bases). The CDR3 consists of 15 residues. CDR1 and CDR2 from the germline V gene are SGHTA and FQGTGA. The V end lost 2 bases, the J end lost 1 base, and 11 bases lay between the germline ends. The full variable domain, with the rest looked up from reference TRBV7-3 and TRBJ1-1, is GAGVSQTPSNKVTEKGKYVELRCDPISGHTALYWYRQSLGQGPEFLIYFQGTGAADDSGLPNDRFFAVRPEGSVSTLKIQRTERGDSAVYLCASSLLGGRNTEAFFGQGTRLTVV.

This clonotype occurred many times. CDR3 region: CASRSGTGTLDEQFF. CDR3 sequence (DNA): TGTGCCAGCAGGTCAGGGACAGGGACGCTCGATGAGCAGTTCTTC. The V call is TRBV7-9, the J call TRBJ2-1, with 9 bases matching TRBD1. The CDR3 covers 15 residues. Germline loops: CDR1 SEHNR, CDR2 FQNEAQ (reference sequence). Losses at the gene ends were 6 bases for V and 8 bases for J; bases not matched to a gene: 11.